This TCR beta chain comes out of a study of blood T cell repertoires in COVID-19. For the study at large: Acute-phase and convalescent COVID-19 samples originated in the United States, Italy and Spain. PBMCs, B-cell-depleted T cells, or T cells provided the cDNA or gDNA that made up the material.

In the source study's methods: Using reference gene primer amplification, nucleated cell counts were estimated. Measured with immunoSEQ multiplex PCR; TCRdb has only the in-frame clones, and not every one. V and J calls and clone size come straight from that table; D and trimming were deduced from the DNA. The table lists approximately 360,000 clones, 80% to 90% of them singletons. Per germline, CDR1 SGHRS and CDR2 YFSETQ. J gave up 8 bases and V 7 bases, and 8 bases lay outside the gene matches. This CDR3 has 14 amino acids. What was sequenced was peripheral blood. The clonotype originates from a man aged 35-49 years with acute or convalescent COVID-19. This chain uses TRBV5-1 with TRBJ1-4, with TRBD1 identical over 10 bases. Here the CDR3 DNA reads TGCGCCAGCTCGGTCGGGACAGGGGAAGAAAAACTGTTTTTT. Translating gives CASSVGTGEEKLFF.